This T cell receptor (beta chain) emerged from a study of identical twins. TCRdb independently ran MiXCR on the 5' RACE reads; one entry per CDR3 protein. The repertoire holds 500,000 or so distinct CDR3 sequences, about 13% seen once, with about 1% in the top ten. About this clonotype itself: A junction end diverges from the germline sequence, so it may reflect a read error.

The donors were all healthy and Caucasian. Separately, the same data were catalogued under a study of yellow fever vaccine responses in identical twins. From that paper: Convergence reportedly seemed to mark part of the twins' vaccine T cell response, with personalization marking the rest.

This sequence was found in a woman in her late teens or twenties in good health. The sample comprised CD4+ T cells sorted from blood.

This CDR3 is CATSLSKRTSLSSFEQYF. In nucleotides, the CDR3 is TGTGCCACCAGCTTATCGAAAAGGACTAGCCTCAGCTCCTTCGAGCAGTACTTC. This chain joins TRBV7-4 and TRBJ2-7; 8 positions match TRBD2. The length of the CDR3 is 18 residues. Germline loops: CDR1 SGHVT, CDR2 SQSDAQ.